The sequence of this TCR beta chain was determined in a study of cytomegalovirus exposure and HLA in healthy donors. Study results and caveats: The authors listed around 150 TCR beta chains as cytomegalovirus-associated. HLA-A and HLA-B allele assignments for most subjects were reportedly predicted accurately using TCR beta sequences. The study had only CMV serostatus as immune exposure information. It was reported in a later analysis that an Asian-associated ancestry cluster showed fewer N-insertions than the roughly 670-donor mean.

V gave up 8 bases and J gave up 2 bases; unmatched junction bases: 6. The germline V gene has CDR1 MNHNS and CDR2 SASEGT. The CDR3 loop spans 14 amino acids. In the case of this clone: What it binds is unknown.

The PCR employed 60 Vbeta primers together with 13 Jbeta primers. TCRdb's table, derived via immunoSEQ multiplex PCR, lists solely in-frame clones and lacks some. The sample yields approximately 160,000 clones, 75% seen once. This sequence originates from a woman aged 50 to 60 in good health and CMV-seropositive. The J gene is TRBJ2-3, the V gene TRBV6-1; TRBD2 matches 8 bases. The sequenced material came from PBMCs. The CDR3 DNA is TGTGCCAGCGTGCGGGGGGTCCTCACAGATACGCAGTATTTT. Amino acids: CASVRGVLTDTQYF.